These 24 T cell receptor beta chains were sequenced from one sample in a study of vaccination and CD4 T cells after COVID-19. Documented treatment: approximately 9-day PBMC culture with coronavirus spike peptide pools or control peptides (ViraFEST assay). Sequencing of DNA taken from cultured CD4+ T cells relied on the Oncomine TCR Beta short-read assay. One entry per CDR3 protein, called by TCRdb with MiXCR from the PCR reads. The sample carries some 10,000 distinct CDR3 sequences, roughly 63% recorded once. These receptors are not linked to any known antigen. The specimen sequenced was CD4+ T cells from blood, cultured in vitro. Receptor source: a human donor who had recovered from COVID-19.

This chain connects TRBV19 to TRBJ2-7; 7 bases are a match to TRBD2. The J segment lost 7 bases and the V segment lost 1 base, leaving 4 bases of the junction unmatched. The CDR3 is 13 residues long. CDR1 is LNHDA, CDR2 SQIVND, per germline (reference sequence). As DNA, the CDR3 is TGTGCCAGTAGTATAGCCAGGGAGGGTGAGCAGTACTTC. Its protein is CASSIAREGEQYF.

V is TRBV20-1 and J is TRBJ1-6, with 7 nucleotides matching TRBD1. This CDR3 has 15 residues. Losses at the gene ends were 5 bases for V and 9 bases for J; bases not matched to a gene: 13. From germline, CDR1 is DFQATT and CDR2 SNEGSKA (reference sequence). The CDR3 bases are TGCAGTGCTCCCGACGACAGGGCTGAGGTTTCACCCCTCCACTTT. Protein: CSAPDDRAEVSPLHF.

This rearrangement joins TRBV7-3 to TRBJ2-5, with a tentative D call TRBD1 (5 bases). Per germline, CDR1 SGHTA and CDR2 FQGTGA. CDR3 size: 14 residues. Between the trimmed V and J ends, which lost 4 bases and 6 bases, there was a span of 15 bases. CDR3 in DNA: TGTGCCAGCAGCTCCTCGGCAGGGTCCAAGACCCAGTACTTC. Protein: CASSSSAGSKTQYF.

V and J are TRBV19 and TRBJ1-3; no firm D call. Germline V gives CDR1 LNHDA, CDR2 SQIVND (reference sequence). Trimming took off 6 bases at V and 4 bases at J, with 10 bases between the two ends. The CDR3 spans 13 residues. The CDR3 coding sequence is TGTGCCAGTAGGATCGTGGGGGGAAACACCATATATTTT. Residues: CASRIVGGNTIYF.

This clonotype has only a few counts. The chain recombines TRBV6-5 with TRBJ1-1; D ambiguous. There are 16 residues in the CDR3. V shed 2 bases and J shed 5 bases, with 18 bases lying between them. Germline CDR1 reads MNHEY; CDR2 reads SVGAGI. For the CDR3, the DNA is TGTGCCAGCAGTTACACGGGTATAATGAGACGGACTGAAGCTTTCTTT. It codes for CASSYTGIMRRTEAFF.

This chain connects TRBV20-1 to TRBJ2-3; D gene unclear. The germline V and J ends were trimmed by 1 base and 5 bases, with 10 bases remaining between them. Germline CDR1 and CDR2: DFQATT and SNEGSKA (reference sequence). CDR3 size: 13 residues. The chain's CDR3 is CSARAPRGDTQYF. The CDR3 bases are TGCAGTGCTAGAGCTCCCAGAGGAGATACGCAGTATTTT.

In its sample, this clonotype was seen a few times. The chain has TRBV6-1 and TRBJ2-2, with D unresolved. Germline CDR1 reads MNHNS; CDR2 reads SASEGT. Trimming cost V 4 bases and J 0 bases, with 0 bases left between them. The CDR3 totals 12 residues. CDR3 sequence reads: CASSANTGELFF. Written as DNA, the CDR3 is TGTGCCAGCAGTGCGAACACCGGGGAGCTGTTTTTT.

This sequence joins TRBV7-3 and TRBJ2-6, with 7 nucleotides matching TRBD2. The CDR3 runs 15 residues. Germline V lookup: CDR1 SGHTA, CDR2 FQGTGA. V dropped 5 bases and J dropped 0; count of bases not matched to a gene: 1. The CDR3 DNA is TGTGCCAGCAGCCGACTAGCCTCTGGGGCCAACGTCCTGACTTTC. It yields the protein CASSRLASGANVLTF.

This clonotype was observed a few times. The genes are TRBV11-2 and TRBJ1-5; 8 positions match TRBD1. This CDR3 spans 15 amino acids. From germline, CDR1 is SGHAT and CDR2 FQNNGV. V was pared by 1 base and J by 1 base, with 0 bases of the junction left unmatched. The CDR3 sequence is CASSLGTGSNQPQHF. The CDR3 region has the DNA TGTGCCAGCAGCTTAGGGACAGGGAGCAATCAGCCCCAGCATTTT.

This clonotype was seen only a few times. CDR3 sequence reads: CASSIDRGLSGYTF. The DNA for the CDR3 is TGTGCCAGTAGTATAGATAGGGGCCTGAGTGGCTACACCTTC. The chain couples TRBV19 to TRBJ1-2; D might be TRBD1 (5 bases). With 0 bases removed from V and 7 bases from J, the gap between germline ends came to 12 bases. This CDR3 is built from 14 residues. Germline CDR1 LNHDA, CDR2 SQIVND (reference sequence). Full variable domain (missing parts from reference TRBV19 and TRBJ1-2): DGGITQSPKYLFRKEGQNVTLSCEQNLNHDAMYWYRQDPGQGLRLIYYSQIVNDFQKGDIAEGYSVSREKKESFPLTVTSAQKNPTAFYLCASSIDRGLSGYTFGSGTRLTVV.

The chain is built from TRBV6-1 and TRBJ2-3, with 7 nucleotides matching TRBD2. There are 14 residues in the CDR3. Germline lookup yields CDR1 MNHNS and CDR2 SASEGT. Trimming removed 8 bases from V and 4 bases from J; junction bases left unmatched: 9. CDR3 DNA sequence: TGTGCCAGCCGGAGGGTGGGGAGGGCAGATACGCAGTATTTT. This sequence encodes CASRRVGRADTQYF.

V and J are TRBV18 and TRBJ1-1, with D uncertain. Looked up from germline, CDR1 is KGHSH and CDR2 is LQKENI. The length of the CDR3 is 18 residues. Trimming removed 6 bases at V and 0 bases at J, with 23 bases between. The CDR3 reads CASSREGRGRYMNTEAFF. In DNA form, the CDR3 reads TGTGCCAGCTCCCGGGAAGGGCGCGGTCGTTACATGAACACTGAAGCTTTCTTT. The complete variable domain, with remaining parts taken from reference TRBV18 and TRBJ1-1, reads NAGVMQNPRHLVRRRGQEARLRCSPMKGHSHVYWYRQLPEEGLKFMVYLQKENIIDESGMPKERFSAEFPKEGPSILRIQQVVRGDSAAYFCASSREGRGRYMNTEAFFGQGTRLTVV.

The chain carries TRBV6-2 or TRBV6-3 and TRBJ2-1; a possible D gene is TRBD2 (8 bases). CDR1 and CDR2 from the germline V gene are MNHEY and SVGEGT. The CDR3 spans 15 residues. Trimming left V 6 bases short and J 7 bases short, with 19 bases between. The CDR3 nucleotides read TGTGCCAGCAGATCGGGGGGGGTGGACAGGAATGAGCAGTTCTTC. Translated: CASRSGGVDRNEQFF.

V and J are TRBV2 and TRBJ2-1; maybe TRBD2 (5 bases). The V end lost 1 base, the J end lost 1 base, and 8 bases lay between the germline ends. Germline values: CDR1 SNHLY, CDR2 FYNNEI. The CDR3 extends over 15 amino acids. CDR3: CASSEERKSYNEQFF. DNA for the CDR3: TGTGCCAGCAGTGAAGAGCGGAAATCCTACAATGAGCAGTTCTTC.

The chain is built from TRBV20-1 and TRBJ1-2; D call uncertain. CDR1 is DFQATT and CDR2 is SNEGSKA in the germline V gene (reference sequence). Trimming removed 5 bases from V and 7 bases from J, with 17 bases in between. The CDR3 loop spans 13 amino acids. This chain's CDR3 is CSALSSRQSGYTF. CDR3 bases: TGCAGTGCTCTTTCCTCCAGGCAATCTGGCTACACCTTC.

This chain connects TRBV14 to TRBJ2-3; 15 bases fit TRBD2. CDR1 and CDR2 (germline): SGHDN, FVKESK. The CDR3 totals 18 residues. Trimming took 4 bases from V and 6 from J; bases not matched to a gene: 11. CDR3 sequence: CASSLRTSGRATEDTQYF. The CDR3 DNA is TGTGCCAGCAGCCTTAGGACTAGCGGGAGGGCGACCGAGGATACGCAGTATTTT.

The chain is built from TRBV19 and TRBJ2-4; D not certain. Between the trimmed V and J ends, which lost 4 bases and 0 bases, there was a span of 7 bases. Germline assignment: CDR1 LNHDA and CDR2 SQIVND (reference sequence). CDR3 length: 14 residues. CDR3 bases: TGTGCCAGTAGTAGCCTGGCAGCCAAAAACATTCAGTACTTC. Translation gives CASSSLAAKNIQYF. The variable domain in full, with the rest retrieved from reference TRBV19 and TRBJ2-4, is DGGITQSPKYLFRKEGQNVTLSCEQNLNHDAMYWYRQDPGQGLRLIYYSQIVNDFQKGDIAEGYSVSREKKESFPLTVTSAQKNPTAFYLCASSSLAAKNIQYFGAGTRLSVL.

This clonotype has more than one count but fewer than ten. The CDR3 DNA is TGTGCCAGCAGTTACGATTGGAGGGTCACTGAAGCTTTCTTT. It specifies CASSYDWRVTEAFF. V is TRBV6-5 and J is TRBJ1-1; D gene ambiguous. CDR1 MNHEY and CDR2 SVGAGI come from the germline V gene. The CDR3 length is 14 residues. V lost 2 bases to trimming and J lost 4 bases, with 11 bases between them.

The table lists this clonotype with a count of one. The V gene is TRBV9, the J gene TRBJ2-2; 14 bases are shared with TRBD2. The CDR3 is 17 residues long. CDR1 and CDR2 from the germline V gene are SGDLS and YYNGEE. V dropped 4 bases and J dropped 7; count of bases not matched to a gene: 9. CDR3 sequence: CASSPGTSGSFNGELFF. In DNA form, the CDR3 reads TGTGCCAGCAGCCCAGGGACTAGCGGGAGCTTCAACGGGGAGCTGTTTTTT.

The chain is built from TRBV2 and TRBJ1-2; 9 bases fit TRBD1. V shed 6 bases, J shed 9 bases, and the junction held 11 bases outside the gene matches. From germline, CDR1 is SNHLY and CDR2 FYNNEI. This CDR3 comprises 14 residues. CDR3 nucleotide sequence: TGTGCCAGCAGGGACAGGGGCTCCAGTCTGAGCTACACCTTC. It translates to CASRDRGSSLSYTF.

The rearrangement joins TRBV28 to TRBJ2-7; 15 bases line up with TRBD2. V dropped 5 bases and J dropped 6; count of bases not matched to a gene: 14. The CDR3 extends over 18 amino acids. Germline V gene sequence: CDR1 MDHEN, CDR2 SYDVKM. DNA of the CDR3: TGTGCCAGCAGTGCTGCTGGACTAGCGGGAGGGCCAATCGGCGAGCAGTACTTC. The encoded protein is CASSAAGLAGGPIGEQYF.

V is TRBV10-1 and J is TRBJ2-7, with a tentative D call TRBD2 (5 bases). The CDR3 extends over 12 amino acids. Germline V gives CDR1 WNHNN, CDR2 SYGVQD (reference sequence). The germline V and J ends were trimmed by 8 bases and 7 bases, with 15 bases remaining between them. CDR3 bases: TGCGCCAGCTGCCGGGCGCCGGGGGAGCAGTACTTC. Translation gives CASCRAPGEQYF.

The J gene is TRBJ1-1, the V gene TRBV6-1; D possibly corresponds to TRBD1 (6 bases). Per the germline V gene, CDR1 is MNHNS and CDR2 is SASEGT. This CDR3 comprises 12 residues. V was clipped by 8 bases and J by 5 bases, with 12 bases between them. For the CDR3, the DNA is TGTGCCAGCTACAGGGCGACTACTGAAGCTTTCTTT. Protein product: CASYRATTEAFF.

This clonotype was detected once. This chain uses TRBV27 with TRBJ2-1; 10 bases fit TRBD1. Germline CDR1 and CDR2: MNHEY and SMNVEV (reference sequence). CDR3 length: 16 residues. The V segment lost 3 bases and the J segment 9 bases; nucleotides outside the gene matches: 11. In DNA, the CDR3 is TGTGCCAGCAGTTTCCGACAGGGGGCGATGTATTCTGAGCAGTTCTTC. Protein product: CASSFRQGAMYSEQFF.